Listed below are T cell receptor beta chains from one sample, sequenced in a study of T cells in localized non-small cell lung cancer. Sequenced by immunoSEQ multiplex PCR; TCRdb stores in-frame clones only, minus some. The table lists tens of thousands of clones, 88% of them singletons. The source material was peripheral blood, sampled before any cancer treatment. These receptors were obtained from a woman between 35 and 75 years old with stage I lung adenocarcinoma. The CDR3 runs from the conserved cysteine through the conserved F or W. The D gene is left open where the match is weak. The size entry is marked missing in some rows and otherwise reads once, few, many or a size class.

j_gene	v_gene	abundance	d_gene	CDR3nt	CDR3aa
TRBJ2-7	TRBV5-5	.	.	TGTGCCAGCAGCGCAAAGGGAAACAGGGCAGAATGGTCCTACGAGCAGTACTTC	CASSAKGNRAEWSYEQYF
TRBJ1-5	TRBV5-6	.	.	TGTGCCAGCAGCCTGGGCCCTACGAATCAGCCCCAGCATTTT	CASSLGPTNQPQHF
TRBJ2-7	TRBV7-2	once	.	TGTGCCAGCAGCTTAGAAGGGGCCTTCTACGAGCAGTACTTC	CASSLEGAFYEQYF
TRBJ2-7	TRBV28	.	TRBD2	TGTGCCAGCAGTTTCGACCGGACTAGCGGGCTTATACCCTACGAGCAGTACTTC	CASSFDRTSGLIPYEQYF
TRBJ2-7	TRBV6-5	once	.	TGTGCCAGCAGTTACTCCCTCAGGGGCGAGCAGTACTTC	CASSYSLRGEQYF
TRBJ2-4	TRBV5-6	.	.	TGTGCCAGCAGCTGGGGGAGGTCCCGCCAGGCCCAATACTTC	CASSWGRSRQAQYF
TRBJ1-1	TRBV27	few	.	TGTGCCAGCAGCTATACAGTGTTGAACACTGAAGCTTTCTTT	CASSYTVLNTEAFF
TRBJ2-2	TRBV27	.	.	TGTGCCAGCAGTTTACGCAGGGGCAACACCGGGGAGCTGTTTTTT	CASSLRRGNTGELFF
TRBJ2-2	TRBV19	.	TRBD1	TGTGCCAGTAGTACGACAGGGGACGCCGGGGAGCTGTTTTTT	CASSTTGDAGELFF
TRBJ1-5	TRBV6-6	.	.	TGTGCCAGCAGGACCTCACAGGGATGGGATCAGCCCCAGCATTTT	CASRTSQGWDQPQHF
TRBJ2-7	TRBV9	.	TRBD2	TGTGCCAGCAGCCCGGGGACTAGCTTCTACGAGCAGTACTTC	CASSPGTSFYEQYF
TRBJ2-3	TRBV9	.	.	TGTGCCAGCAGCGTAGATCCCACTAGCACAGATACGCAGTATTTT	CASSVDPTSTDTQYF
TRBJ2-7	TRBV2	.	.	TGTGCCAGCGGAACAGGGTTTTACGAGCAGTACTTC	CASGTGFYEQYF
TRBJ1-1	TRBV5-1	.	.	TGCGCCAGCAGCTCGAGGGCGGGTGCCATGAACACTGAAGCTTTCTTT	CASSSRAGAMNTEAFF
TRBJ2-1	TRBV27	.	TRBD2	TGTGCCAGCAGTTTACTAGCGGACTCCTACAATGAGCAGTTCTTC	CASSLLADSYNEQFF
TRBJ1-6	TRBV28	.	TRBD1	TGTGCCAGCAGTCCTGGACAGGTAGATTCACCCCTCCACTTT	CASSPGQVDSPLHF
TRBJ1-2	TRBV30	.	TRBD1	TGTGCCTGGCATAGGGACAGGCCCTATGGCTACACCTTC	CAWHRDRPYGYTF
TRBJ2-1	TRBV28	.	.	TGTGCCAGCATTACATCGAACGGGTATGGGAATGAGCAGTTCTTC	CASITSNGYGNEQFF
TRBJ2-7	TRBV25-1	.	.	TGTGCCAGCAGTGAATATGGGGGGGAGCAGTACTTC	CASSEYGGEQYF
TRBJ2-5	TRBV7-2	once	.	TGTGCCAGCAGCTTAGCGCTATCGGGGCGCGAGACCCAGTACTTC	CASSLALSGRETQYF
TRBJ2-7	TRBV13	once	.	TGTGCCAGCAGCTTTTTTGAATCCTACGAGCAGTACTTC	CASSFFESYEQYF
TRBJ2-7	TRBV28	.	.	TGTGCCAGCAGCGATTCCTACGAGCAGTACTTC	CASSDSYEQYF
TRBJ1-3	TRBV6-5	.	.	TGTGCCAGCAGTTACACAGGGAGCTCTGGAAACACCATATATTTT	CASSYTGSSGNTIYF
TRBJ2-7	TRBV28	.	.	TGTGCCAGCAGCCCCGGCTCCGTATCACAGGGCCACGAGCAGTACTTC	CASSPGSVSQGHEQYF
TRBJ2-1	TRBV7-8	.	TRBD1	TGTGCCAGCAGCTTAGTGGGCACAGGGGCGACCTACAATGAGCAGTTCTTC	CASSLVGTGATYNEQFF
TRBJ2-1	TRBV20-1	.	.	TGCAGTGTAACAGGGCTCAATGAGCAGTTCTTC	CSVTGLNEQFF
TRBJ2-7	TRBV28	.	.	TGTGCCAGCAGTTTGCGAGGGGTCGGTCCCTACGAGCAGTACTTC	CASSLRGVGPYEQYF
TRBJ2-3	TRBV7-2	once	TRBD2	TGTGCCAGCAGCACCCGTGTAGCGGGAGGCACAGATACGCAGTATTTT	CASSTRVAGGTDTQYF
TRBJ2-5	TRBV29-1	.	TRBD1	TGCAGCGCCGCCGACAGGGCGCAAGAGACCCAGTACTTC	CSAADRAQETQYF
TRBJ1-5	TRBV2	.	.	TGTGCCAGCAGCAAGACACCAACTCCTACCTTTAGCAATCAGCCCCAGCATTTT	CASSKTPTPTFSNQPQHF
TRBJ2-7	TRBV18	.	TRBD2	TGTGCCAGCTCACCCTCTACCGCCGGGACTAGTTCCTACGAGCAGTACTTC	CASSPSTAGTSSYEQYF
TRBJ2-1	TRBV5-1	.	.	TGCGCCAGCAGCCCGAGCGGCACAACCGACGTAACCTACAATGAGCAGTTCTTC	CASSPSGTTDVTYNEQFF
TRBJ2-5	TRBV6-5	.	.	TGTGCCAGCAGTTACCCGGGAAAAGAGACCCAGTACTTC	CASSYPGKETQYF
TRBJ2-7	TRBV27	.	.	TGTGCCAGCAGCCCTTGGGGACGCGAGCAGTACTTC	CASSPWGREQYF
TRBJ1-1	TRBV18	.	.	TGTGCCAGCTCACCAGGGGGGCCTGTCACTGAAGCTTTCTTT	CASSPGGPVTEAFF
TRBJ2-3	TRBV5-1	.	.	TGCGCCAGCAGCTTGGGTCTCAGCGGTAACACAGATACGCAGTATTTT	CASSLGLSGNTDTQYF
TRBJ1-2	TRBV11-2	.	TRBD1	TGTGCCAGCAGCTTAGACGTGACAGGGCGGGAAGGCTACACCTTC	CASSLDVTGREGYTF
TRBJ2-7	TRBV4-2	.	TRBD1	TGTGCCAGCAGCCAAGATAGGGGGACAGGGACGATTTCCTACGAGCAGTACTTC	CASSQDRGTGTISYEQYF
TRBJ2-5	TRBV21-1	.	.	TGTGCCAGCTCCCGGGGACAGGGAGAGACCCAGTACTTC	CASSRGQGETQYF
TRBJ2-5	TRBV7-2	.	.	TGTGCCAGCAGCTTGTCACCTGGCCAAGAGACCCAGTACTTC	CASSLSPGQETQYF
TRBJ1-1	TRBV5-5	.	.	TGTGCCAGCAGCTCCACGAGGGAGAACACTGAAGCTTTCTTT	CASSSTRENTEAFF
TRBJ1-5	TRBV7-6	.	TRBD1	TGTGCCAGCAGCCCCAGGGGGCTTCGCAATCAGCCCCAGCATTTT	CASSPRGLRNQPQHF
TRBJ2-7	TRBV28	.	.	TGTGCCAGCAGTTTCAGAGATCTTTACTACGAGCAGTACTTC	CASSFRDLYYEQYF
TRBJ2-7	TRBV18	.	.	TGTGCCAGCTCATTTACCGGACAGAACTACGAGCAGTACTTC	CASSFTGQNYEQYF
TRBJ2-1	TRBV9	.	TRBD2	TGTGCCAGCAGCGTAGGCGTAGCGGGAGGCTCCTACAATGAGCAGTTCTTC	CASSVGVAGGSYNEQFF
TRBJ2-7	TRBV29-1	.	TRBD1	TGCAGCGTTCGGACAGGCTACGAGCAGTACTTC	CSVRTGYEQYF
TRBJ2-7	TRBV13	.	TRBD1	TGTGCCAGCAGCTTTGACAGGGGGTTCTCCTACGAGCAGTACTTC	CASSFDRGFSYEQYF
TRBJ1-2	TRBV5-1	.	.	TGCGCCAGCAGTAAAGCGGTACCGGCCGGCAGCAGTGGCTACACCTTC	CASSKAVPAGSSGYTF
TRBJ2-7	TRBV19	.	TRBD1	TGTGCCAGTAGGATGGACAGGGGATACGAGCAGTACTTC	CASRMDRGYEQYF
TRBJ1-1	TRBV18	.	.	TGTGCCAGCTCAAGAACGGCGGGCACTGAAGCTTTCTTT	CASSRTAGTEAFF
TRBJ1-4	TRBV6-5	.	.	TGTGCCAGCAGTCCCGACTGGTCCCTTATTGAAAAACTGTTTTTT	CASSPDWSLIEKLFF
TRBJ1-2	TRBV7-2	.	.	TGTGCCAGCAGCTTAGCGGAGACTAACTATGGCTACACCTTC	CASSLAETNYGYTF
TRBJ2-5	TRBV10-3	.	TRBD1	TGTGCCATCAGCCAGACAGGGGAAGAGACCCAGTACTTC	CAISQTGEETQYF
TRBJ2-1	TRBV29-1	.	TRBD1	TGCAGCGGGCGGAAGACAGGGAAAAATTACAATGAGCAGTTCTTC	CSGRKTGKNYNEQFF
TRBJ1-5	TRBV5-1	.	.	TGCGCCAGCAGCCCCCTGGGGCTCAATCAGCCCCAGCATTTT	CASSPLGLNQPQHF
TRBJ1-1	TRBV6-6	.	.	TGTGCCAGCATAGTTACGCAGGGACGCACTGAAGCTTTCTTT	CASIVTQGRTEAFF